This TCR beta chain came from a study of PD-L1 blockade in urothelial cancer. Across the whole study: Patients went on atezolizumab in the mid-2010s, receiving 1,200 mg intravenously every 3 weeks. Blood was evaluated 3 weeks (second dose) and 6 weeks after therapy began. Prior chemotherapy regimens per patient numbered 0 to 3.

Trimming left V 1 base short and J 6 bases short, with 15 bases between. This CDR3 is built from 15 residues. CDR1 and CDR2 from the germline V gene are SGHRS and YFSETQ. Clones were sequenced by immunoSEQ multiplex PCR, and TCRdb holds only the in-frame ones, with some missing. Among 40,000 to 50,000 clones, approximately 83% were seen once, and the ten largest hold more than 9%. Time point specified: peripheral blood 6 weeks after treatment start. This TCR derives from a man aged 55 to 70 with urothelial cancer. Sequencing was performed on PBMCs, taken around atezolizumab (anti-PD-L1) treatment. This chain joins TRBV5-1 and TRBJ2-3; a weak D match, TRBD2 (6 bases). The CDR3 sequence: CASSLFGGSWDTQYF. CDR3 coding DNA: TGCGCCAGCAGCTTGTTTGGGGGGTCTTGGGATACGCAGTATTTT.